A single sample gave rise to the 16 T cell receptor beta chains below, sequenced in a study of Tregs in tolerant kidney transplant recipients (dated by TCRdb to about 2019). Transplants used related donors with nonmyeloablative bone marrow transplantation; mixed chimerism was transient in the human trials. Library preparation used the immunoSEQ multiplex PCR assay. Imported from immuneACCESS, the table was reduced by TCRdb to in-frame sequences with V and J called. These copies leave out some clones; in studies compared against another copy, an unresolved V gene accounts for under half, and the cause of the remainder is not known. The sample's clone listing holds about 31,000 clones. The top ten hold 1.8% of the sample. Sample: CD4+ T cells from blood (PBMCs), taken 24 months after the transplant. Receptors originate from a human patient who received a combined kidney and bone marrow transplant. Some T cells may originate with the graft donor following a transplant.

With respect to this clone: Coverage ceases 3 residues before the CDR3 finishes, and the germline J gene fills in the end. This sequence joins TRBV5-1 and TRBJ2-5; a weak D match, TRBD2 (5 bases). The CDR3 has 16 amino acids. With 0 bases removed from V and 2 bases from J, the gap between germline ends came to 14 bases. Germline loops: CDR1 SGHRS, CDR2 YFSETQ. Incomplete CDR3 DNA: TGCGCCAGCAGCTTGGGGGGTTCACTAGGACAAGAGACC. This translates into CASSLGGSLGQET. The whole CDR3 protein reads CASSLGGSLGQETQYF.

A note on this clone: The sequenced fragment ends 3 residues before the CDR3 boundary, so the rest is inferred from the germline J gene. V is TRBV5-6 and J is TRBJ2-1, with D perhaps matching TRBD1 (5 bases). Looked up from germline, CDR1 is SGHDT and CDR2 is YYEEEE. With 0 bases removed from V and 8 bases from J, the gap between germline ends came to 9 bases. The CDR3 is 13 residues long. CDR3 DNA, as far as it was read: TGTGCCAGCAGCTTGGGCAGGGAAGATGAG. Protein: CASSLGREDE. The whole CDR3 protein reads CASSLGREDEQFF.

With regard to this clone: The CDR3 is cut off 3 residues early in the read; its end comes from the germline J gene. The rearrangement links TRBV29-1 to TRBJ1-1; a possible D gene is TRBD1 (6 bases). Per germline, CDR1 SQVTM and CDR2 ANQGSEA. The germline V and J ends were trimmed by 6 bases and 5 bases, with 19 bases remaining between them. The CDR3 sequence is 14 residues long. CDR3 DNA (partial): TGCAGCGTCAAGGGGGGGCCCTGGGAGACTGAA. Translation gives CSVKGGPWETE. The entire CDR3 protein is CSVKGGPWETEAFF.

Note on this clone: The read comes to an end 3 residues before the CDR3 does, leaving the germline J gene to fill in the end. The genes are TRBV20-1 and TRBJ1-2, with a tentative D call TRBD1 (5 bases). Between the trimmed V and J ends, which lost 0 bases and 4 bases, there was a span of 18 bases. CDR1 and CDR2 (germline): DFQATT, SNEGSKA (reference sequence). The CDR3 length is 16 residues. This CDR3 is CSAREGPGRFGYGYTF. The CDR3 DNA, read in part, is TGCAGTGCTAGAGAGGGCCCAGGGAGGTTCGGCTATGGC.

As regards this clone: Read sequence stops 3 residues before the CDR3 end, and the germline J gene provides the missing end. This chain connects TRBV7-2 to TRBJ2-7; possibly TRBD2 for D (5 bases). V gave up 0 bases and J gave up 2 bases, with 11 bases separating them. CDR3 length equals 15 residues. The germline V gene encodes CDR1 SGHTA and CDR2 FQGNSA. CDR3 bases read: TGTGCCAGCAGCTTAGCGGGCGGGCCCACCTACGAG. Protein product: CASSLAGGPTYE. The CDR3 in full is CASSLAGGPTYEQYF.

In the case of this clone: The CDR3 goes on 3 residues after the read ends, and that part is filled in from the germline J gene. The chain carries TRBV20-1 and TRBJ2-3; 7 nucleotides align to TRBD2. The germline V gene encodes CDR1 DFQATT and CDR2 SNEGSKA (reference sequence). This CDR3 contains 15 residues. V lost 1 base and J lost 2; bases outside the gene matches: 6. The sequenced CDR3 bases are TGCAGTGCTAGAGCCCGAGCGGGGTACACAGATACG. This gives the protein CSARARAGYTDT. The complete CDR3 sequence is CSARARAGYTDTQYF.

Details on this clone: The CDR3 goes on 3 residues after the read ends, and that part is filled in from the germline J gene. The chain couples TRBV7-6 to TRBJ2-5, with D perhaps matching TRBD1 (7 bases). The CDR3 contains 16 residues. With 2 bases removed from V and 5 bases from J, the gap between germline ends came to 18 bases. Germline CDR1 and CDR2: SGHVS and FNYEAQ. The CDR3 sequence: CASSLHPASGGETQYF. The CDR3 DNA, read in part, is TGTGCCAGCAGCTTACACCCAGCGTCAGGGGGGGAGACC.

About this clone: The read ends 3 residues shy of where the CDR3 ends; the end is completed using the germline J gene. This chain links TRBV27 with TRBJ2-7, with D possibly matching TRBD1 (6 bases). The CDR3 totals 12 residues. V lost 6 bases, J lost 5 bases, and 11 bases lay in between. In germline, CDR1 is MNHEY, CDR2 SMNVEV (reference sequence). The CDR3 bases that were read are TGTGCCAGCAGAGACACAGGGAACGAG. It translates to CASRDTGNE. Given in full, the CDR3 is CASRDTGNEQYF.

Worth noting for this clone: The CDR3 end lies 3 residues beyond the end of the read and is filled in from the germline J gene. The chain combines TRBV30 with TRBJ2-1; D remains unclear. V gave up 1 base and J gave up 4 bases, with 8 bases separating them. Germline V CDR1 and CDR2: GTSNPN, SVGIG (reference sequence). The CDR3 consists of 13 residues. CDR3: CAWSAASYNEQFF. The DNA read from the CDR3 is TGTGCCTGGAGTGCGGCTAGTTACAATGAG.

The sequenced part of the CDR3 DNA is TGTGCCTGGAGTGCGGCAGGGGTAGGAGAAAAA. It translates to CAWSAAGVGEK. The complete CDR3 protein is CAWSAAGVGEKLFF. The chain carries TRBV30 and TRBJ1-4, with D perhaps matching TRBD1 (6 bases). The CDR3 goes on 3 residues after the read ends, and that part is filled in from the germline J gene. Trimming pared 1 base from V and 8 bases from J, leaving 14 bases between. The germline CDR1 and CDR2 sequences are GTSNPN and SVGIG (reference sequence). The CDR3 loop spans 14 amino acids. The variable domain in full, with the rest retrieved from reference TRBV30 and TRBJ1-4, is SQTIHQWPATLVQPVGSPLSLECTVEGTSNPNLYWYRQAAGRGLQLLFYSVGIGQISSEVPQNLSASRPQDRQFILSSKKLLLSDSGFYLCAWSAAGVGEKLFFGSGTQLSVL.

As for this clone: The observed sequence ends 3 residues before the CDR3 terminus, with the missing tail filled in from the germline J gene. This chain joins TRBV20-1 and TRBJ2-2; 11 bases agree with TRBD1. Germline CDR1 DFQATT, CDR2 SNEGSKA (reference sequence). Losses at the gene ends were 5 bases for V and 5 bases for J; bases not matched to a gene: 4. The CDR3 length is 14 residues. CDR3 bases read: TGCAGTGCTTCCGGGACAGGGGGAACCGGGGAG. This translates into CSASGTGGTGE. The whole CDR3 protein reads CSASGTGGTGELFF.

For this clone: Read coverage stops 3 residues before the CDR3 terminus; the germline J gene supplies the remainder. The chain combines TRBV5-1 with TRBJ1-5; perhaps TRBD1 as D (5 bases). Germline lookup yields CDR1 SGHRS and CDR2 YFSETQ. Trimming left V 3 bases short and J 2 bases short, with 9 bases between. There are 14 residues in the CDR3. Here the CDR3 reads CASSYQGGNQPQHF. The part of the CDR3 DNA that was read is TGCGCCAGCAGCTATCAGGGCGGCAATCAGCCC.

With regard to this clone: The CDR3 is cut off 3 residues early in the read; its end comes from the germline J gene. The chain recombines TRBV19 with TRBJ2-2; the D gene is possibly TRBD2 (5 bases). V dropped 2 bases and J dropped 0 bases, with 10 bases sitting between them. This CDR3 is built from 16 residues. Germline V gene sequence: CDR1 LNHDA, CDR2 SQIVND (reference sequence). CDR3 amino acids: CASSIWTRTNTGELFF. CDR3 DNA, as far as it was read: TGTGCCAGTAGTATATGGACTCGTACGAACACCGGGGAG.

The CDR3 region is CASSPRDRTLNEQFF. The DNA read from the CDR3 is TGTGCCAGCTCACCCCGGGACAGGACCCTCAATGAG. V gene TRBV18 combines with J gene TRBJ2-1, with 8 bases that match TRBD1. The read ends 3 residues before the CDR3 terminus; that terminus is restored from the germline J gene. This CDR3 spans 15 amino acids. Per the germline V gene, CDR1 is KGHSH and CDR2 is LQKENI. J was trimmed by 6 bases and V by 3 bases; bases with no gene match: 7. The full variable domain, rest sourced from reference TRBV18 and TRBJ2-1, is NAGVMQNPRHLVRRRGQEARLRCSPMKGHSHVYWYRQLPEEGLKFMVYLQKENIIDESGMPKERFSAEFPKEGPSILRIQQVVRGDSAAYFCASSPRDRTLNEQFFGPGTRLTVL.

Points on this clone: The missing CDR3 end, 3 residues past where the read stops, is filled in from the germline J gene. The rearrangement uses TRBV6-1 and TRBJ2-7, with D possibly TRBD1 on 5 matching bases. The V end lost 2 bases, the J end lost 2 bases, and 13 bases lay between the germline ends. The CDR3 is made up of 15 amino acids. Germline V CDR1 and CDR2: MNHNS, SASEGT. This CDR3 reads CASSERWAGTYEQYF. The sequenced part of the CDR3 DNA is TGTGCCAGCAGTGAAAGGTGGGCAGGGACCTACGAG.

Of note for this clone: The read stops 3 residues short of the end of the CDR3; the missing end is completed from the germline J gene. V usage is TRBV13 and J usage is TRBJ2-5; 7 bases are a match to TRBD2. Germline CDR1 is PRHDT and CDR2 is FYEKMQ (reference sequence). CDR3 length: 13 residues. The V gene end was trimmed by 10 bases and the J gene end by 4 bases; junction bases not matched to a gene: 9. The DNA read from the CDR3 is TGTGCCACCTCCTTGCTAGCGGCAGAGACC. Translating gives CATSLLAAET. In full, the CDR3 is CATSLLAAETQYF. Together with reference TRBV13 and TRBJ2-5, the CDR3 gives the full variable domain: AAGVIQSPRHLIKEKRETATLKCYPIPRHDTVYWYQQGPGQDPQFLISFYEKMQSDKGSIPDRFSAQQFSDYHSELNMSSLELGDSALYFCATSLLAAETQYFGPGTRLLVL.